This TCR beta chain was sequenced for a study of blood T cell repertoires in COVID-19. Overall study: The United States, Italy and Spain supplied acute and convalescent COVID-19 samples. Sample material is recorded as cDNA or gDNA derived from T cells, B-cell-depleted T cells, or PBMCs.

Assay used: immunoSEQ multiplex PCR; TCRdb lists only in-frame clones, some missing. The top ten clones hold roughly 11% of a sample with under 350,000 clones, roughly 85% of them seen once. Germline-derived CDR1 and CDR2 are KGHSH and LQKENI. CDR3 length: 17 amino acids. V was clipped by 0 bases and J by 0 bases; unmatched bases: 6. The sequence was obtained from a woman aged 65 to 85 with acute or convalescent COVID-19. Input material: peripheral blood. The genes are TRBV18 and TRBJ2-3; 7 bases are a match to TRBD1. The chain's CDR3 is CASSPPRTGPSTDTQYF. In DNA form, the CDR3 reads TGTGCCAGCTCACCACCTAGGACAGGACCGAGCACAGATACGCAGTATTTT.